These T cell receptor beta chains were read from a single sample in a study of OX40 agonist ivuxolimab in advanced cancers. This table comes from immunoSEQ multiplex PCR, and its TCRdb copy is limited to in-frame clones, with some not included. Here the sample spans about 98,000 clones, 85% to 95% being singletons. Sequences were derived from CD4+ or CD8+ T cells sorted from blood, sampled in a trial of the OX40 agonist ivuxolimab. The source is an adult with an advanced solid tumor such as melanoma, head and neck, liver or kidney cancer. Both conserved end residues are trimmed from each CDR3. Each record gives: V gene, D gene, J gene, CDR3 protein. D genes are given only for firm matches.

v_gene: TRBV28
d_gene: .
j_gene: TRBJ1-2
CDR3aa: ASQSRVPESYGYT

v_gene: TRBV27
d_gene: .
j_gene: TRBJ2-1
CDR3aa: ASSLFAIVGANNEQF

v_gene: TRBV5-1
d_gene: .
j_gene: TRBJ2-3
CDR3aa: ASKAALNTDTQY

v_gene: TRBV19
d_gene: .
j_gene: TRBJ2-7
CDR3aa: ASSIRAPYEQY

v_gene: TRBV30
d_gene: TRBD2
j_gene: TRBJ2-1
CDR3aa: AWKGGTSGPYNEQF

v_gene: TRBV2
d_gene: .
j_gene: TRBJ1-5
CDR3aa: ASSGRDSHGQPQH

v_gene: TRBV10-3
d_gene: TRBD1
j_gene: TRBJ1-6
CDR3aa: ATSGQYNSPLH

v_gene: TRBV11-2
d_gene: .
j_gene: TRBJ1-5
CDR3aa: ASSLQGSEQPQH

v_gene: TRBV4-2
d_gene: TRBD2
j_gene: TRBJ2-7
CDR3aa: ASSQGLAGGYYEQY

v_gene: TRBV15
d_gene: .
j_gene: TRBJ1-5
CDR3aa: ATSRQGNQPQH

v_gene: TRBV6-5
d_gene: .
j_gene: TRBJ2-7
CDR3aa: ASTPRASYEQY

v_gene: TRBV28
d_gene: TRBD2
j_gene: TRBJ2-1
CDR3aa: ASRVAGVPDEQF

v_gene: TRBV6-5
d_gene: .
j_gene: TRBJ2-3
CDR3aa: ASSPTREDTQY

v_gene: TRBV30
d_gene: .
j_gene: TRBJ1-5
CDR3aa: AWRAGGPAANQPQH

v_gene: TRBV6-6
d_gene: .
j_gene: TRBJ1-4
CDR3aa: ASSYSIGEKLF

v_gene: TRBV19
d_gene: .
j_gene: TRBJ1-5
CDR3aa: ASSIDLSGTSNQPQH

v_gene: TRBV6-5
d_gene: .
j_gene: TRBJ1-2
CDR3aa: ASSYSGGAIGYGYT

v_gene: TRBV10-1
d_gene: .
j_gene: TRBJ2-5
CDR3aa: ASRPLRFEKETQY

v_gene: TRBV30
d_gene: .
j_gene: TRBJ1-5
CDR3aa: AWSPIGQGAQPQH

v_gene: TRBV6-6
d_gene: .
j_gene: TRBJ1-5
CDR3aa: ASSYRAGSNQPQH

v_gene: TRBV7-2
d_gene: .
j_gene: TRBJ1-2
CDR3aa: ASSLARDYGYT

v_gene: TRBV5-4
d_gene: TRBD1
j_gene: TRBJ2-4
CDR3aa: ASSFNRGNIQY

v_gene: TRBV5-6
d_gene: TRBD2
j_gene: TRBJ2-5
CDR3aa: ASSPILAGGGETQY

v_gene: TRBV6-5
d_gene: TRBD2
j_gene: TRBJ2-1
CDR3aa: ASRGTKGLHEQF

v_gene: TRBV4-1
d_gene: .
j_gene: TRBJ1-6
CDR3aa: ASSQVILASTYNSPLH

v_gene: TRBV30
d_gene: .
j_gene: TRBJ2-1
CDR3aa: AWNRDSYNEQF

v_gene: TRBV11-3
d_gene: .
j_gene: TRBJ1-1
CDR3aa: ASSLGQANTEAF

v_gene: TRBV30
d_gene: .
j_gene: TRBJ1-6
CDR3aa: AWSGKASYNSPLH

v_gene: TRBV5-1
d_gene: .
j_gene: TRBJ2-1
CDR3aa: ASSLVGSHEQF

v_gene: TRBV7-2
d_gene: TRBD1
j_gene: TRBJ1-3
CDR3aa: ASSFGTASGNTIY

v_gene: TRBV19
d_gene: TRBD1
j_gene: TRBJ1-1
CDR3aa: ASSMNTGGEEAF

v_gene: TRBV5-1
d_gene: .
j_gene: TRBJ1-2
CDR3aa: ASSLGAETYGYT

v_gene: TRBV16
d_gene: .
j_gene: TRBJ2-3
CDR3aa: ASSQQGTHTDTQY

v_gene: TRBV6-5
d_gene: .
j_gene: TRBJ2-2
CDR3aa: ASSYSWTGELF

v_gene: TRBV30
d_gene: TRBD1
j_gene: TRBJ1-5
CDR3aa: AWGQGPPSNQPQH

v_gene: TRBV7-3
d_gene: TRBD1
j_gene: TRBJ1-6
CDR3aa: ASSLMLPGGPTSYNSPLH

v_gene: TRBV27
d_gene: TRBD1
j_gene: TRBJ1-4
CDR3aa: ASSLSTGQGGRKLF

v_gene: TRBV5-4
d_gene: .
j_gene: TRBJ2-7
CDR3aa: ASSLSPTTYEQY

v_gene: TRBV6-6
d_gene: TRBD2
j_gene: TRBJ2-7
CDR3aa: ASSRLAGGHEQY

v_gene: TRBV9
d_gene: .
j_gene: TRBJ2-5
CDR3aa: ASSVGRGKTTQY

v_gene: TRBV28
d_gene: TRBD1
j_gene: TRBJ1-2
CDR3aa: ALRTGGVYGYT

v_gene: TRBV7-7
d_gene: TRBD2
j_gene: TRBJ2-1
CDR3aa: ASSLEHSLAGGNEQF

v_gene: TRBV29-1
d_gene: .
j_gene: TRBJ2-3
CDR3aa: SVEGWNTDTQY

v_gene: TRBV20-1
d_gene: .
j_gene: TRBJ2-5
CDR3aa: SAGETQY

v_gene: TRBV7-3
d_gene: .
j_gene: TRBJ2-1
CDR3aa: ASSLGRDGEQF

v_gene: TRBV7-2
d_gene: .
j_gene: TRBJ2-2
CDR3aa: ASSFSPQAGELF

v_gene: TRBV30
d_gene: .
j_gene: TRBJ1-3
CDR3aa: AWSGGRASGNTIY

v_gene: TRBV28
d_gene: TRBD2
j_gene: TRBJ2-7
CDR3aa: ASYSPWTSGGREQY

v_gene: TRBV5-1
d_gene: .
j_gene: TRBJ1-1
CDR3aa: ASSGGVGGTEAF

v_gene: TRBV5-1
d_gene: .
j_gene: TRBJ2-1
CDR3aa: ASSLRRGHEQF

v_gene: TRBV10-3
d_gene: .
j_gene: TRBJ1-1
CDR3aa: AISESISGHTEAF

v_gene: TRBV5-5
d_gene: .
j_gene: TRBJ1-5
CDR3aa: ASSALTGVNQPQH

v_gene: TRBV2
d_gene: .
j_gene: TRBJ1-2
CDR3aa: ASNRQGLGYGYT

v_gene: TRBV15
d_gene: .
j_gene: TRBJ2-1
CDR3aa: ATSRESAGNSYNEQF

v_gene: TRBV6-1
d_gene: .
j_gene: TRBJ2-3
CDR3aa: AANLDRNTDTQY